These 23 T cell receptor beta chains originate from one sample sequenced in a study of shared clonotypes between healthy human individuals (TCRdb year 2020). The library relied on the immunoSEQ multiplex PCR assay. The table was pulled from immuneACCESS by TCRdb, which kept in-frame rearrangements only. Such tables lose some clones; where checked, under half of the loss comes from unresolved V genes, and the rest has no known cause. This sample lists almost 750,000 clones; 72% were detected once. The ten largest clones add up to approximately 1.7% of the sample. Source material: memory CD4+ T cells sorted from blood. This specimen's cell subset or site label, per the study, means: CD45RA-negative fraction. All receptors derive from a woman aged 30 to 39 in good health.

The DNA for the CDR3 is TGCGCCAGCAGCGCGGACTTTTACTACGAGCAGTACTTC. Translation gives CASSADFYYEQYF. The chain carries TRBV5-1 and TRBJ2-5; TRBD2 might be the D (5 bases). The J call may not be correct, given that the DNA end is closer to TRBJ2-7. This CDR3 has 13 amino acids. Germline assignment: CDR1 SGHRS and CDR2 YFSETQ.

The J gene is TRBJ2-1, the V gene TRBV19; a possible D gene is TRBD2 (6 bases). Deletions cut 5 bases from V and 0 bases from J, with 11 bases between. Germline CDR1 is LNHDA and CDR2 is SQIVND (reference sequence). The CDR3 spans 15 residues. CDR3 in DNA: TGTGCCAGTAGTCCTCCGGACTACTCCTACAATGAGCAGTTCTTC. Amino acids: CASSPPDYSYNEQFF.

On this clone itself: A much more abundant neighbour one base away suggests this may be a read error. The chain joins TRBV2 to TRBJ2-3; D is uncertain. Germline CDR1 reads SNHLY; CDR2 reads FYNNEI. This CDR3 spans 11 amino acids. The germline V and J ends were trimmed by 3 bases and 6 bases, with 4 bases remaining between them. CDR3 bases: TGTGCCAGCAGTGACTGGGATACGCAGTATTTT. Translated, it gives CASSDWDTQYF.

This clone was counted a single time. The CDR3 reads CASSPDGSSYGYTF. The CDR3 nucleotides are TGCGCCAGCAGCCCGGACGGGAGCTCCTATGGCTACACCTTC. J is TRBJ1-2 and V is TRBV5-1; no reliable D call. With 4 bases removed from V and 4 bases from J, the gap between germline ends came to 14 bases. This CDR3 contains 14 residues. Germline CDR1 SGHRS, CDR2 YFSETQ.

This clone was counted between two and nine times. The chain joins TRBV2 to TRBJ2-6; no definite D call. With 4 bases removed from V and 0 bases from J, the gap between germline ends came to 13 bases. The germline CDR1 and CDR2 sequences are SNHLY and FYNNEI. This CDR3 is built from 17 residues. The DNA for the CDR3 is TGTGCCAGCAGTGCAACTGATCCCCGCTCTGGGGCCAACGTCCTGACTTTC. Translation: CASSATDPRSGANVLTF.

The chain has TRBV18 and TRBJ2-7, with a weak D call TRBD2 (5 bases). The germline V gene encodes CDR1 KGHSH and CDR2 LQKENI. V lost 2 bases and J 5 bases, leaving 16 bases between the germline ends. CDR3 size: 15 residues. CDR3 residues: CASSPASGFLNEQYF. CDR3 bases: TGTGCCAGCTCACCAGCCTCGGGGTTCTTGAACGAGCAGTACTTC. Full variable domain (outside the CDR3, taken from reference TRBV18 and TRBJ2-7): NAGVMQNPRHLVRRRGQEARLRCSPMKGHSHVYWYRQLPEEGLKFMVYLQKENIIDESGMPKERFSAEFPKEGPSILRIQQVVRGDSAAYFCASSPASGFLNEQYFGPGTRLTVT.

This clone has a handful of counts. CDR3 in DNA: TGTGCCTCTAGTAGGGAGCCGGGCAATCAGCCCCAGCATTTT. It specifies CASSREPGNQPQHF. V and J are TRBV30 and TRBJ1-5, with D unresolved. The CDR3 is made up of 14 amino acids. Trimming shortened V by 7 bases and J by 2 bases, and 15 bases separated the two germline ends. The germline gives CDR1 GTSNPN, CDR2 SVGIG (reference sequence).

The chain couples TRBV4-2 to TRBJ2-3; 10 nucleotides align to TRBD2. Germline trimming cut 4 bases from V and 5 bases from J; bases unmatched to any gene: 21. There are 20 residues in the CDR3. Germline values: CDR1 LGHNA, CDR2 YNFKEQ. The CDR3 is CASSPATSSGRSFSGDTQYF. The CDR3 DNA reads TGTGCCAGCAGCCCCGCCACCTCTAGCGGGAGAAGTTTTAGTGGAGATACGCAGTATTTT.

The rearrangement links TRBV5-6 to TRBJ2-5, with TRBD1 matching 11 bases. CDR3 length: 15 amino acids. The trim removed 2 bases at V and 7 bases at J, leaving 7 bases unmatched. The germline CDR1 and CDR2 sequences are SGHDT and YYEEEE. The CDR3 spells CASSFGQGAGGTQYF. DNA for the CDR3: TGTGCCAGCAGCTTTGGACAGGGGGCTGGCGGGACCCAGTACTTC.

In this sample, this clone turned up a few times. V and J are TRBV7-2 and TRBJ1-2, with D unresolved. The germline V gene has CDR1 SGHTA and CDR2 FQGNSA. The CDR3 is 15 residues long. The V gene lost 5 bases and the J gene lost 5 bases, with 18 bases spanning the gap. For the CDR3, the DNA is TGTGCCAGCAGCAGCTCACGGGTCCGTGGGTATGGCTACACCTTC. This encodes CASSSSRVRGYGYTF.

Here the CDR3 DNA reads TGTGCCAGCAGCCGGCCAGGGGCGGCGGGAGCTCGCGAGCAGTACTTC. Its translation is CASSRPGAAGAREQYF. The J gene is TRBJ2-7, the V gene TRBV7-2; TRBD2 is a possible D gene (7 bases). Per germline, CDR1 SGHTA and CDR2 FQGNSA. V was trimmed by 5 bases and J by 6 bases, leaving 23 bases between them. CDR3 size: 16 residues.

This clone has only one observation. This chain joins TRBV19 and TRBJ1-1, with D hard to call. The germline CDR1 and CDR2 sequences are LNHDA and SQIVND (reference sequence). The CDR3 has 14 residues. V lost 3 bases, J lost 0 bases, and 8 bases lay in between. The DNA for the CDR3 is TGTGCCAGTAGTATCGGGAAACTGAACACTGAAGCTTTCTTT. Its protein is CASSIGKLNTEAFF.

This clone was recorded only once. Written as DNA, the CDR3 is TGTGCCAGCAGCTTCGGACAGGGGTTCCTGGAGCAGTACTTC. This codes for CASSFGQGFLEQYF. The genes are TRBV7-9 and TRBJ2-7; 9 nucleotides agree with TRBD1. Germline-derived CDR1 and CDR2 are SEHNR and FQNEAQ (reference sequence). The CDR3 runs 14 residues. V gave up 3 bases and J gave up 7 bases; unmatched junction bases: 7.

There are a few counts of this clone. V is TRBV7-2 and J is TRBJ2-1; the D gene is possibly TRBD1 (5 bases). The CDR3 has 14 residues. V was trimmed by 6 bases and J by 4 bases, leaving 13 bases between them. The germline gives CDR1 SGHTA, CDR2 FQGNSA. DNA for the CDR3: TGTGCCAGCAGTCAAGACAGCTTTTACAATGAGCAGTTCTTC. This sequence encodes CASSQDSFYNEQFF. The full variable domain, with the rest looked up from reference TRBV7-2 and TRBJ2-1, is GAGVSQSPSNKVTEKGKDVELRCDPISGHTALYWYRQSLGQGLEFLIYFQGNSAPDKSGLPSDRFSAERTGGSVSTLTIQRTQQEDSAVYLCASSQDSFYNEQFFGPGTRLTVL.

The chain joins TRBV28 to TRBJ2-6; D is unresolved. Trimming removed 2 bases at V and 0 bases at J, with 5 bases between. The CDR3 is 15 amino acids. Germline loops: CDR1 MDHEN, CDR2 SYDVKM. For the CDR3, the DNA is TGTGCCAGCAGTTTAGCCTCCTCTGGGGCCAACGTCCTGACTTTC. Residues: CASSLASSGANVLTF.

J is TRBJ2-5 and V is TRBV6-6, with 9 bases that match TRBD1. The last part of the DNA fits TRBJ2-7 better; the J call may be wrong. The length of the CDR3 is 15 residues. The germline V gene has CDR1 MNHNY and CDR2 SVGAGI (reference sequence). CDR3 loop: CASSYSGQGFGEQYF. The DNA for the CDR3 is TGTGCCAGCAGTTACTCGGGACAGGGATTCGGCGAGCAGTACTTC.

The V call is TRBV21-1, the J call TRBJ2-2; the D segment call TRBD2 is taken from the table without a DNA check. TRBV21-1 is assigned pseudogene status. The CDR3 is 11 residues long. CDR3 protein: CAPEEAGELFF. CDR3 in DNA: TGTGCCCCGGAGGAGGCCGGGGAGCTGTTTTTT.

A single count supports this clone. This rearrangement joins TRBV28 to TRBJ2-3; TRBD2 aligns across 13 bases. CDR3 length equals 14 residues. The germline V gene encodes CDR1 MDHEN and CDR2 SYDVKM. With V trimmed by 4 bases and J by 11 bases, 6 bases remained unmatched. CDR3 bases: TGTGCCAGCAGTTCGGGGACTAGCGGGAATCTGCAGTATTTT. This encodes CASSSGTSGNLQYF.

The chain is built from TRBV13 and TRBJ2-1; 7 bases map to TRBD1. V lost 0 bases to trimming and J lost 2 bases; unmatched junction nucleotides: 4. In germline, CDR1 is PRHDT, CDR2 FYEKMQ (reference sequence). The CDR3 extends over 16 amino acids. CDR3 region: CASSLGRQGAYNEQFF. CDR3 nucleotides: TGTGCCAGCAGCTTAGGCCGGCAGGGGGCCTACAATGAGCAGTTCTTC.

The chain has TRBV28 and TRBJ1-2, with D perhaps matching TRBD1 (6 bases). From germline, CDR1 is MDHEN and CDR2 SYDVKM. The V end was cut by 8 bases, the J end by 8 bases, with 24 bases between. The CDR3 extends over 15 amino acids. The CDR3 reads CASRLQGIGQGGYTF. The CDR3 nucleotides read TGTGCCAGCCGCCTCCAGGGGATCGGACAAGGAGGCTACACCTTC.

V usage is TRBV11-3 and J usage is TRBJ2-1, with 10 bases that match TRBD1. Trimming cost V 8 bases and J 1 base; bases outside gene matches: 5. Germline CDR1 SGHNT, CDR2 YENEEA. This CDR3 has 15 amino acids. CDR3 in amino acids: CASGRTGGSYNEQFF. CDR3 sequence (DNA): TGTGCCAGCGGACGGACAGGGGGGTCCTACAATGAGCAGTTCTTC.

V usage is TRBV10-3 and J usage is TRBJ1-2; D not resolved. This CDR3 contains 12 residues. Deletions cut 3 bases from V and 4 bases from J, with 6 bases between. Germline values: CDR1 ENHRY, CDR2 SYGVKD. The CDR3 DNA follows: TGTGCCATCAGTGACGTGGGCTATGGCTACACCTTC. The encoded protein is CAISDVGYGYTF.

This chain links TRBV27 with TRBJ1-1; a possible D gene is TRBD1 (5 bases). The CDR3 has 14 amino acids. Deletions cut 5 bases from V and 4 bases from J, with 14 bases between. Looked up from germline, CDR1 is MNHEY and CDR2 is SMNVEV (reference sequence). CDR3 nucleotides: TGTGCCAGCAGTCTGGGACTAGATTCCACTGAAGCTTTCTTT. It encodes CASSLGLDSTEAFF.